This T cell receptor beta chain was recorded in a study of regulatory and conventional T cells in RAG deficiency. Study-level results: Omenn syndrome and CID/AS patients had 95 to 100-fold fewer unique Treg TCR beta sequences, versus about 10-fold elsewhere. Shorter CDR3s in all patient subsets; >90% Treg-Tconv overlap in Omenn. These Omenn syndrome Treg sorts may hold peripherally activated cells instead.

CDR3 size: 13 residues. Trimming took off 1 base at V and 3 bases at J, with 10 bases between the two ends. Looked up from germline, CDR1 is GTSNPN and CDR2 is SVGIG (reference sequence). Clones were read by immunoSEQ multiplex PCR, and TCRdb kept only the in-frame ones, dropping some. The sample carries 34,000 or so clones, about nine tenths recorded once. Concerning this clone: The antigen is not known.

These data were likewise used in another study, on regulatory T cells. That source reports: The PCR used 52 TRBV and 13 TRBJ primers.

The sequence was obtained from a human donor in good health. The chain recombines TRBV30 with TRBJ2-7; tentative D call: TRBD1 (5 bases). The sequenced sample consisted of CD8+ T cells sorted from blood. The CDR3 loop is CAWSGQFFYEQYF. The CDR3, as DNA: TGTGCCTGGAGTGGACAGTTTTTCTACGAGCAGTACTTC.